This T cell receptor (beta chain) is drawn from a study of shared clonotypes between healthy human individuals. Whole-study context: A few men and two women, aged 18 to 49, were donors.

V dropped 5 bases and J dropped 8 bases, with 22 bases sitting between them. The CDR3 runs 15 residues. Comments on this clone: Its antigen remains unidentified.

Caucasian adults residing in Nashville, Tennessee made up all the donors. The authors split each subset's genomic DNA evenly across several immunoSEQ plates. The table came from immunoSEQ multiplex PCR; TCRdb's copy has only in-frame clones and leaves some out. The sample contains about 1 million clones, about 77% of which appear only once. Overall study findings and caveats: About 5% was the fraction of naive CD4 clonotypes found shared across a few donors.

Material for sequencing was memory CD4+ T cells sorted from blood. The subset denotes: CD45RA-negative fraction. The rearrangement links TRBV5-7 to TRBJ1-2; a weak D match, TRBD1 (6 bases). TRBV5-7 carries the ORF label, with uncertain function. The clonotype comes from a man aged 18 to 30 in good health. CDR3 nucleotide sequence: TGTGCCAGCAGTTCTAGTGTGATAGGGGGAGGAGGCTACACCTTC. It encodes CASSSSVIGGGGYTF.